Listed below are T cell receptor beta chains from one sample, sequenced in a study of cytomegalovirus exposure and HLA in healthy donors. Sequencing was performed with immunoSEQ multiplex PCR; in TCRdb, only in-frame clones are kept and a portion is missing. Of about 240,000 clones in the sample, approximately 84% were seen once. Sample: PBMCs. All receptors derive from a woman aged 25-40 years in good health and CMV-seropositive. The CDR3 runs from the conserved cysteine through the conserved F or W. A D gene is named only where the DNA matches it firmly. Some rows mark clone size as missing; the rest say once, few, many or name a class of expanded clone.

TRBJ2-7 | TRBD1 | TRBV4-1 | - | TGCGCCAGCAGCCAGGGGGGACAGGGGGCTCGCAACGAGCAGTACTTC | CASSQGGQGARNEQYF
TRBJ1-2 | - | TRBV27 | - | TGTGCCAGCAGTTTATCATTGGGGCCTGGGGCTAACTATGGCTACACCTTC | CASSLSLGPGANYGYTF
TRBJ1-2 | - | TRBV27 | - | TGTGCCAGCAGTTTCCTACAGGACGTCTCTTATGGCTACACCTTC | CASSFLQDVSYGYTF
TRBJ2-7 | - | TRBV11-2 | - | TGTGCCAGCAGCTTTACTATAGCGGACGAGCAGTACTTC | CASSFTIADEQYF
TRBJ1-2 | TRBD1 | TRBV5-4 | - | TGTGCCAGCAGCTCGACAGGGGAAGACTATGGCTACACCTTC | CASSSTGEDYGYTF
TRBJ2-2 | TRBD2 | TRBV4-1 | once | TGCGCCAGCAGCCAAAACCCTACGGGAGGGCCGGGCACCGGGGAGCTGTTTTTT | CASSQNPTGGPGTGELFF
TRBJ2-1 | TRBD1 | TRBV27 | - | TGTGCCAGCAGTTCCGGGACAGAGAGCTCCTACAATGAGCAGTTCTTC | CASSSGTESSYNEQFF
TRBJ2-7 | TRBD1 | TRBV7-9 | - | TGTGCCAGCGGTCTGACAGGGGTTACCTACGAGCAGTACTTC | CASGLTGVTYEQYF
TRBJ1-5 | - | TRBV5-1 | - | TGCGCCAGCAGCTTGGGGGGGGGAACGGGTCAGCCCCAGCATTTT | CASSLGGGTGQPQHF
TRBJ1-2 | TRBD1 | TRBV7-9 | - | TGTGCCAGCAGCCCTCGGACGGACAGGGATAGCTACACCTTC | CASSPRTDRDSYTF
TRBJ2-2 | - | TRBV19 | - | TGTGCCAGTACGTTCGCGGGAAACACCGGGGAGCTGTTTTTT | CASTFAGNTGELFF
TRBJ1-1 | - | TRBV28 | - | TGTGCCAGCAGTTTAGGGGCCTCAGGGGCTGAAGCTTTCTTT | CASSLGASGAEAFF
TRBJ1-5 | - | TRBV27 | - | TGTGCCAGCAGTTTAATACAGGGCCTCAATCAGCCCCAGCATTTT | CASSLIQGLNQPQHF
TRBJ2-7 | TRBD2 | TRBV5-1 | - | TGCGCCAGCAGCCGAAGGGGGACTAGCAGCTACGAGCAGTACTTC | CASSRRGTSSYEQYF
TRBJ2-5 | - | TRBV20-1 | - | TGCAGTGCTAGAGATAAAGAGACCCAGTACTTC | CSARDKETQYF
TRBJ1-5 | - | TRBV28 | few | TGTGCCAGCGGGTCTTCCGCGGGGAGCCAGCCCCAGCATTTT | CASGSSAGSQPQHF
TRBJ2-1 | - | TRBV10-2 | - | TGCGCCAGCAGGGACTCCCTGAATGAGCAGTTCTTC | CASRDSLNEQFF
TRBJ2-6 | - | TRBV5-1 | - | TGCGCCAGCAGCTTGATCCTCTCTGGGGCCAACGTCCTGACTTTC | CASSLILSGANVLTF
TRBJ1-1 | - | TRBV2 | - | TGTGCCAGCGGGGAGTACACTGAAGCTTTCTTT | CASGEYTEAFF
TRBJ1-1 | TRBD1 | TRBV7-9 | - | TGTGCCAGCAGCTTCGCAGACAGGGGGAACACTGAAGCTTTCTTT | CASSFADRGNTEAFF
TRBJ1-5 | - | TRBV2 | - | TGTGCCAGCAGTGGAACAGGTTATCAGCCCCAGCATTTT | CASSGTGYQPQHF
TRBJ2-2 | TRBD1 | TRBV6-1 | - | TGTGCCAGCAGTGAATTGGGACAGAGAACCGGGGAGCTGTTTTTT | CASSELGQRTGELFF
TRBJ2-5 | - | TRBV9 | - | TGTGCCAGCAGCGTAGCCCTCCGGACAGGAGGGGAGGCGGCACGAAGCCAAGAGACCCAGTACTTC | CASSVALRTGGEAARSQETQYF
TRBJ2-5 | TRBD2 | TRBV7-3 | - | TGTGCCAGCAGCCTAGGACTAGCGGGAGACACAGAGACCCAGTACTTC | CASSLGLAGDTETQYF
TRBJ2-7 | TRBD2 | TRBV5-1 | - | TGCGCCAGCAGCTCCACTAGCGATGCCTACGAGCAGTACTTC | CASSSTSDAYEQYF
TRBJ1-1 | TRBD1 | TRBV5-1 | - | TGCGCCAGTCCAGGGACAGGGGCTGACAACACTGAAGCTTTCTTT | CASPGTGADNTEAFF
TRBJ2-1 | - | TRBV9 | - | TGTGCCAGCAGCCCCCCGCAGGCGTGGTCCTACAATGAGCAGTTCTTC | CASSPPQAWSYNEQFF
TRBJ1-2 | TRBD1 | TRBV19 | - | TGTGCCAGTAGCAGGAGACAGGGCATTTGGGGCTACACCTTC | CASSRRQGIWGYTF
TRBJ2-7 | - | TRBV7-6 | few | TGTGCCAGCAGCTTAGTCCAGGGGGGCGAGCAGTACTTC | CASSLVQGGEQYF
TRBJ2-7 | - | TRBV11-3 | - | TGTGCCAGCAGCTTCGGGGGGCGTCCCTACGAGCAGTACTTC | CASSFGGRPYEQYF
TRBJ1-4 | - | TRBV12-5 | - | TGTGCTAGTGCCACATTAGAAAAACTGTTTTTT | CASATLEKLFF
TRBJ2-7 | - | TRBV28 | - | TGTGCCAGCAATCTCGCATATAGCGGCGAGCAGTACTTC | CASNLAYSGEQYF
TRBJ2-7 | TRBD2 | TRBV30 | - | TGTGCCTGGAGGCTCGGGGGGGGTCGATCCTACGAGCAGTACTTC | CAWRLGGGRSYEQYF
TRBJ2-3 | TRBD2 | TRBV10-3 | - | TGTGCCATCAGCCAGCGGGAGGGGGCAGATACGCAGTATTTT | CAISQREGADTQYF
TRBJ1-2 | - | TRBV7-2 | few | TGTGCCAGCAGCTTAGCGCTCTCTGTTGGAGGCACCTTC | CASSLALSVGGTF
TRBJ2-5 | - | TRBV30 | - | TGTGCCTGGAGTCGCCACCCCCCCAGGGCAGACCAAGAGACCCAGTACTTC | CAWSRHPPRADQETQYF
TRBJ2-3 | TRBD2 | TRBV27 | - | TGTGCCAGCAGTCCCCTAGCGGGAGCGAGCACAGATACGCAGTATTTT | CASSPLAGASTDTQYF
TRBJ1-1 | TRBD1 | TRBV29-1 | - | TGCAGCGTGGGACAGGAGCTTGAAGCTTTCTTT | CSVGQELEAFF
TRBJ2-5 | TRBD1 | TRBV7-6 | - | TGTGCCAGCAGCTTAGATGGGCGTCTACAGGGACAGGGAAAAGAGACCCAGTACTTC | CASSLDGRLQGQGKETQYF
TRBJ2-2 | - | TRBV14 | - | TGTGCCAGCAGCCAAGTCGGGGGTTGGCGGCCCGGGGAGCTGTTTTTT | CASSQVGGWRPGELFF
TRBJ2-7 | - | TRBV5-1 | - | TGCGCCAGCAGCTTGGGACAGGTGAGCTCCTACGAGCAGTACTTC | CASSLGQVSSYEQYF
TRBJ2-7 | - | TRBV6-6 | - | TGTGCCAGCAGTTACTCGAAGGGGGAGAATTACGAGCAGTACTTC | CASSYSKGENYEQYF
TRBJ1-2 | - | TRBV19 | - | TGTGCCAGTAGTTATACTAACTATGGCTACACCTTC | CASSYTNYGYTF
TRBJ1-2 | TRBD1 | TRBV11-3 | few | TGTGCCAGCAGCCTTACAGGGGGCGCCTTCGGCGACTATGGCTACACCTTC | CASSLTGGAFGDYGYTF
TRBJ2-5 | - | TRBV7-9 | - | TGTGCCAGCAGCTTGAGCGTGGCTGGAGAGACCCAGTACTTC | CASSLSVAGETQYF
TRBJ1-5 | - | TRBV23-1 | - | TGCGCCAGCAGTCAATCTTTCTCGTGGCAGGGTGTCCTCCAGCCCCAGCATTTT | CASSQSFSWQGVLQPQHF
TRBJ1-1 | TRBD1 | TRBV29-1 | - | TGCAGCGTTGCCGGGACAGGGGGCGAAATTGAAGCTTTCTTT | CSVAGTGGEIEAFF
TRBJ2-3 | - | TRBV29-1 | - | TGCAGCGTTGAGCGGAATAGCACAGATACGCAGTATTTT | CSVERNSTDTQYF
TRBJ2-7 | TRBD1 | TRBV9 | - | TGTGCCAGCAGCCCGGGACAGGGGGCGATGTCCTACGAGCAGTACTTC | CASSPGQGAMSYEQYF
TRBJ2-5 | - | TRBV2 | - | TGTGCCAGCAGCTTAGAAGCGGGCGAGACCCAGTACTTC | CASSLEAGETQYF
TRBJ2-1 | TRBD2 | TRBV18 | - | TGTGCCAGCTCACCGCCTAGCGGGAATGAGCAGTTCTTC | CASSPPSGNEQFF
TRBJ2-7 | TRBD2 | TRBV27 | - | TGTGCCAGCAGCCCTAGCGGGAGAAGCGAGCAGTACTTC | CASSPSGRSEQYF
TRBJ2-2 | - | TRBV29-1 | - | TGCAGCGTTGAACCCGAAGGCGGGAACAGCGGGGAGCTGTTTTTT | CSVEPEGGNSGELFF